The clone carrying this T cell receptor beta chain was detected a few times. Its antigen is unidentified. This beta chain lies outside the target of a library built for alpha chains; its clone size means little. Specified time point: sample taken at primary tumor resection. The 65 or so donors had untreated early-stage non-small cell lung cancer. Tumor, nontumor lung or frozen PBMC supplied whole RNA that was sequenced unsorted. This specimen belongs to a study of spatial heterogeneity in lung cancer. Study results and limitations: Mutation tallies in tumors tracked expanded intratumoral alpha and beta TCR counts.

This CDR3 spans 15 amino acids. The V end was cut by 4 bases, the J end by 8 bases, with 18 bases between. Germline V lookup: CDR1 SGHRS, CDR2 YFSETQ. From the 5' RACE reads, TCRdb called clonotypes with MiXCR, one entry per CDR3 protein. The table lists 3,000 to 4,000 distinct CDR3 sequences, about a quarter of them singletons. The source of this sequence is a male donor with early-stage non-small cell lung cancer. The source was lung tumor tissue, collected at surgery. The chain links TRBV5-1 to TRBJ2-2; TRBD1 is a possible D gene (6 bases). CDR3 region: CASSVGHARAGELFF. The CDR3 bases are TGCGCCAGCAGCGTGGGACACGCTAGGGCAGGGGAGCTGTTTTTT.